These T cell receptor beta chains were read from a single sample in a study of PD-L1 blockade in urothelial cancer. Sequenced by immunoSEQ multiplex PCR; TCRdb stores in-frame clones only, minus some. The sample carries roughly 50,000 clones, around 90% recorded once. Sequences were derived from PBMCs, sampled around atezolizumab (anti-PD-L1) treatment. The receptors stem from a woman in her sixties or seventies with urothelial cancer. Both conserved end residues are part of each CDR3. The D gene is left open where the match is weak. A clone size is listed for some rows: how often the clone was seen (once, few, many), or a class if it is expanded.

j_call: TRBJ2-2; clone_size: NA; v_call: TRBV9; d_call: NA; cdr3_aa: CASSVVEIGELFF; cdr3_nt: TGTGCCAGCAGCGTAGTTGAGATCGGGGAGCTGTTTTTT
j_call: TRBJ1-2; clone_size: NA; v_call: TRBV10-2; d_call: TRBD1; cdr3_aa: CASKKNRGYYGYTF; cdr3_nt: TGCGCCAGCAAAAAAAACAGGGGTTACTATGGCTACACCTTC
j_call: TRBJ2-7; clone_size: NA; v_call: TRBV19; d_call: TRBD2; cdr3_aa: CASSMGLAGGYEQYF; cdr3_nt: TGTGCCAGTAGTATGGGACTAGCGGGGGGCTACGAGCAGTACTTC
j_call: TRBJ2-1; clone_size: NA; v_call: TRBV19; d_call: NA; cdr3_aa: CASRTTGEQFF; cdr3_nt: TGTGCCAGCAGGACTACCGGAGAGCAGTTCTTC
j_call: TRBJ2-7; clone_size: NA; v_call: TRBV7-9; d_call: NA; cdr3_aa: CASSLYGDTFYEQYF; cdr3_nt: TGTGCCAGCAGCTTATACGGGGACACTTTCTACGAGCAGTACTTC
j_call: TRBJ2-1; clone_size: NA; v_call: TRBV5-6; d_call: TRBD1; cdr3_aa: CASSWTGDNEQFF; cdr3_nt: TGTGCCAGCAGCTGGACAGGGGACAATGAGCAGTTCTTC
j_call: TRBJ2-6; clone_size: once; v_call: TRBV29-1; d_call: NA; cdr3_aa: CSVEDREANVLTF; cdr3_nt: TGCAGCGTTGAAGACAGGGAGGCCAACGTCCTGACTTTC
j_call: TRBJ1-2; clone_size: NA; v_call: TRBV10-3; d_call: NA; cdr3_aa: CAIREGLNYGYTF; cdr3_nt: TGTGCCATCAGGGAGGGCCTTAACTATGGCTACACCTTC
j_call: TRBJ1-5; clone_size: once; v_call: TRBV10-3; d_call: TRBD1; cdr3_aa: CAISGGVNRGGYQPQHF; cdr3_nt: TGTGCCATCAGTGGAGGGGTTAACAGGGGCGGGTATCAGCCCCAGCATTTT
j_call: TRBJ2-4; clone_size: NA; v_call: TRBV5-1; d_call: NA; cdr3_aa: CASSSEGYNIQYF; cdr3_nt: TGCGCCAGCAGCTCGGAGGGATATAACATTCAGTACTTC
j_call: TRBJ2-1; clone_size: NA; v_call: TRBV5-4; d_call: NA; cdr3_aa: CASSFSNEQFF; cdr3_nt: TGTGCCAGCAGCTTTTCTAATGAGCAGTTCTTC
j_call: TRBJ1-2; clone_size: NA; v_call: TRBV5-1; d_call: NA; cdr3_aa: CASSLGETYVNYGYTF; cdr3_nt: TGCGCCAGCAGCTTGGGCGAGACATACGTTAACTATGGCTACACCTTC
j_call: TRBJ2-3; clone_size: NA; v_call: TRBV9; d_call: TRBD2; cdr3_aa: CASSVGPGLAGTDTQYF; cdr3_nt: TGTGCCAGCAGCGTAGGCCCCGGGCTAGCGGGCACAGATACGCAGTATTTT
j_call: TRBJ2-7; clone_size: NA; v_call: TRBV6-1; d_call: NA; cdr3_aa: CASSGSAGNYEQYF; cdr3_nt: TGTGCCAGCAGTGGGAGCGCAGGGAACTACGAGCAGTACTTC
j_call: TRBJ2-5; clone_size: NA; v_call: TRBV18; d_call: NA; cdr3_aa: CASSPPQGPETQYF; cdr3_nt: TGTGCCAGCTCACCACCCCAGGGCCCCGAGACCCAGTACTTC
j_call: TRBJ2-2; clone_size: NA; v_call: TRBV4-2; d_call: NA; cdr3_aa: CASSQDLGGNTGELFF; cdr3_nt: TGTGCCAGCAGCCAAGATCTGGGGGGGAACACCGGGGAGCTGTTTTTT
j_call: TRBJ2-3; clone_size: NA; v_call: TRBV6-4; d_call: NA; cdr3_aa: CASSDDIDTQYF; cdr3_nt: TGTGCCAGCAGTGACGACATTGATACGCAGTATTTT
j_call: TRBJ2-2; clone_size: NA; v_call: TRBV10-2; d_call: NA; cdr3_aa: CASSDGPNTGELFF; cdr3_nt: TGCGCCAGCAGTGATGGGCCAAACACCGGGGAGCTGTTTTTT
j_call: TRBJ1-1; clone_size: NA; v_call: TRBV29-1; d_call: NA; cdr3_aa: CSDAGYTEAFF; cdr3_nt: TGCAGCGACGCAGGGTACACTGAAGCTTTCTTT
j_call: TRBJ2-7; clone_size: NA; v_call: TRBV5-4; d_call: TRBD2; cdr3_aa: CASGLAGLYEQYF; cdr3_nt: TGTGCCAGCGGACTAGCGGGCCTCTACGAGCAGTACTTC
j_call: TRBJ1-2; clone_size: NA; v_call: TRBV2; d_call: TRBD1; cdr3_aa: CASIGDSDVRGGYTF; cdr3_nt: TGTGCCAGCATTGGGGACAGCGACGTACGGGGGGGCTACACCTTC
j_call: TRBJ2-7; clone_size: NA; v_call: TRBV7-2; d_call: NA; cdr3_aa: CASSPGGQSSYEQYF; cdr3_nt: TGTGCCAGCAGCCCAGGCGGACAGAGCTCCTACGAGCAGTACTTC
j_call: TRBJ2-1; clone_size: NA; v_call: TRBV7-6; d_call: TRBD1; cdr3_aa: CASSRTGGRYNEQFF; cdr3_nt: TGTGCCAGCAGTCGAACAGGGGGCCGTTACAATGAGCAGTTCTTC
j_call: TRBJ2-7; clone_size: NA; v_call: TRBV11-2; d_call: NA; cdr3_aa: CASSLGGSYEQYF; cdr3_nt: TGTGCCAGCAGCTTAGGCGGCTCCTACGAGCAGTACTTC
j_call: TRBJ1-2; clone_size: NA; v_call: TRBV18; d_call: NA; cdr3_aa: CASSPVRGRSYGYTF; cdr3_nt: TGTGCCAGCTCACCAGTCCGGGGTCGAAGCTATGGCTACACCTTC
j_call: TRBJ2-7; clone_size: NA; v_call: TRBV27; d_call: TRBD1; cdr3_aa: CASSLRRTGGREQYF; cdr3_nt: TGTGCCAGCAGTTTAAGGAGGACAGGGGGACGCGAGCAGTACTTC
j_call: TRBJ2-3; clone_size: NA; v_call: TRBV5-6; d_call: NA; cdr3_aa: CASSPSGSTDTQYF; cdr3_nt: TGTGCCAGCAGCCCAAGCGGGAGCACAGATACGCAGTATTTT
j_call: TRBJ1-2; clone_size: NA; v_call: TRBV9; d_call: NA; cdr3_aa: CASSVDGGLAYGYTF; cdr3_nt: TGTGCCAGCAGCGTAGATGGGGGGTTGGCCTATGGCTACACCTTC
j_call: TRBJ1-5; clone_size: NA; v_call: TRBV2; d_call: NA; cdr3_aa: CASRSGVSNQPQHF; cdr3_nt: TGTGCCAGCAGATCGGGGGTTAGCAATCAGCCCCAGCATTTT
j_call: TRBJ1-1; clone_size: NA; v_call: TRBV5-1; d_call: NA; cdr3_aa: CASSLEGGNTEAFF; cdr3_nt: TGCGCCAGCAGCTTGGAAGGGGGGAACACTGAAGCTTTCTTT
j_call: TRBJ2-2; clone_size: NA; v_call: TRBV4-2; d_call: NA; cdr3_aa: CASSQDPQVGELFF; cdr3_nt: TGTGCCAGCAGCCAAGATCCCCAGGTCGGGGAGCTGTTTTTT
j_call: TRBJ2-3; clone_size: NA; v_call: TRBV5-1; d_call: TRBD1; cdr3_aa: CASSARTGPPDTQYF; cdr3_nt: TGCGCCAGCAGCGCCAGGACAGGGCCCCCAGATACGCAGTATTTT
j_call: TRBJ2-7; clone_size: NA; v_call: TRBV29-1; d_call: TRBD2; cdr3_aa: CSVGLADEQYF; cdr3_nt: TGCAGCGTTGGACTAGCGGACGAGCAGTACTTC
j_call: TRBJ1-4; clone_size: NA; v_call: TRBV18; d_call: NA; cdr3_aa: CASSPDSSEVKLFF; cdr3_nt: TGTGCCAGCTCACCAGACAGTTCCGAAGTAAAACTGTTTTTT
j_call: TRBJ2-2; clone_size: NA; v_call: TRBV2; d_call: TRBD2; cdr3_aa: CASSELTSGAGELFF; cdr3_nt: TGTGCCAGCAGTGAACTGACTAGCGGGGCCGGGGAGCTGTTTTTT
j_call: TRBJ2-7; clone_size: once; v_call: TRBV10-3; d_call: TRBD1; cdr3_aa: CAISDNKQGDPYEQYF; cdr3_nt: TGTGCCATCAGTGACAATAAACAGGGGGATCCCTACGAGCAGTACTTC
j_call: TRBJ1-1; clone_size: few; v_call: TRBV18; d_call: NA; cdr3_aa: CASSPPGARATEAFF; cdr3_nt: TGTGCCAGCTCACCACCGGGGGCGCGGGCCACTGAAGCTTTCTTT
j_call: TRBJ2-1; clone_size: few; v_call: TRBV7-2; d_call: NA; cdr3_aa: CASSLDWGDEQFF; cdr3_nt: TGTGCCAGCAGCTTGGATTGGGGCGATGAGCAGTTCTTC
j_call: TRBJ2-7; clone_size: few; v_call: TRBV2; d_call: TRBD1; cdr3_aa: CASSRDSHYEQYF; cdr3_nt: TGTGCCAGCAGTCGGGACAGCCACTACGAGCAGTACTTC
j_call: TRBJ2-1; clone_size: few; v_call: TRBV29-1; d_call: TRBD2; cdr3_aa: CSTELAGTYNEQFF; cdr3_nt: TGCAGCACCGAACTAGCGGGGACCTACAATGAGCAGTTCTTC
j_call: TRBJ2-3; clone_size: NA; v_call: TRBV29-1; d_call: TRBD1; cdr3_aa: CSVGQGAITDTQYF; cdr3_nt: TGCAGCGTTGGTCAGGGGGCTATCACAGATACGCAGTATTTT
j_call: TRBJ1-2; clone_size: NA; v_call: TRBV7-2; d_call: NA; cdr3_aa: CASSLKGGGRSGGYTF; cdr3_nt: TGTGCCAGCAGCTTAAAGGGAGGGGGGAGATCGGGTGGCTACACCTTC
j_call: TRBJ1-5; clone_size: few; v_call: TRBV6-6; d_call: TRBD1; cdr3_aa: CASRDRDRGRGPQHF; cdr3_nt: TGTGCCAGCAGAGACCGGGACAGGGGCCGGGGGCCCCAGCATTTT
j_call: TRBJ1-4; clone_size: NA; v_call: TRBV19; d_call: NA; cdr3_aa: CASSIAEAAEKLFF; cdr3_nt: TGTGCCAGTAGTATCGCAGAGGCAGCGGAAAAACTGTTTTTT
j_call: TRBJ2-7; clone_size: NA; v_call: TRBV10-3; d_call: NA; cdr3_aa: CAISDLGITYEQYF; cdr3_nt: TGTGCCATCAGTGATCTCGGGATCACCTACGAGCAGTACTTC
j_call: TRBJ2-5; clone_size: NA; v_call: TRBV7-6; d_call: TRBD1; cdr3_aa: CASSSPGQGQETQYF; cdr3_nt: TGTGCCAGCAGCTCGCCGGGACAGGGGCAAGAGACCCAGTACTTC
j_call: TRBJ1-5; clone_size: NA; v_call: TRBV7-9; d_call: TRBD1; cdr3_aa: CASSLDRGLQPQHF; cdr3_nt: TGTGCCAGCAGCCTTGACAGGGGGCTTCAGCCCCAGCATTTT
j_call: TRBJ2-7; clone_size: NA; v_call: TRBV10-1; d_call: TRBD1; cdr3_aa: CASSAGTGEYEQYF; cdr3_nt: TGCGCCAGCAGTGCCGGGACAGGGGAATACGAGCAGTACTTC
j_call: TRBJ2-7; clone_size: NA; v_call: TRBV19; d_call: NA; cdr3_aa: CASSIPRRGSNAYEQYF; cdr3_nt: TGTGCCAGTAGTATCCCCCGAAGAGGGTCAAACGCCTACGAGCAGTACTTC
j_call: TRBJ1-2; clone_size: NA; v_call: TRBV4-3; d_call: NA; cdr3_aa: CASTQRASDSYYGYTF; cdr3_nt: TGCGCCAGCACCCAAAGGGCTTCAGACAGCTACTATGGCTACACCTTC
j_call: TRBJ2-4; clone_size: NA; v_call: TRBV6-5; d_call: NA; cdr3_aa: CASSYRDSGAKNIQYF; cdr3_nt: TGTGCCAGCAGTTACCGGGACTCAGGAGCCAAAAACATTCAGTACTTC
j_call: TRBJ2-1; clone_size: NA; v_call: TRBV13; d_call: NA; cdr3_aa: CASSLPSGRYNEQFF; cdr3_nt: TGTGCCAGCAGCCTTCCGAGCGGACGATACAATGAGCAGTTCTTC
j_call: TRBJ2-3; clone_size: NA; v_call: TRBV5-4; d_call: TRBD1; cdr3_aa: CASSPGSTGGITQYF; cdr3_nt: TGTGCCAGCAGCCCGGGCTCGACAGGGGGTATAACGCAGTATTTT
j_call: TRBJ1-2; clone_size: once; v_call: TRBV10-3; d_call: NA; cdr3_aa: CAISESQGYGYTF; cdr3_nt: TGTGCCATCAGTGAGTCGCAGGGGTATGGCTACACCTTC
j_call: TRBJ2-7; clone_size: many; v_call: TRBV27; d_call: NA; cdr3_aa: CASSWTALFYEQYF; cdr3_nt: TGTGCCAGCAGTTGGACAGCCCTTTTCTACGAGCAGTACTTC
j_call: TRBJ1-4; clone_size: NA; v_call: TRBV6-5; d_call: NA; cdr3_aa: CASRRGFDNEKLFF; cdr3_nt: TGTGCCAGCAGAAGGGGATTTGATAATGAAAAACTGTTTTTT
j_call: TRBJ1-4; clone_size: NA; v_call: TRBV19; d_call: TRBD1; cdr3_aa: CASSMDRGRSDEKLFF; cdr3_nt: TGTGCCAGTAGTATGGACAGGGGGAGGAGTGATGAAAAACTGTTTTTT